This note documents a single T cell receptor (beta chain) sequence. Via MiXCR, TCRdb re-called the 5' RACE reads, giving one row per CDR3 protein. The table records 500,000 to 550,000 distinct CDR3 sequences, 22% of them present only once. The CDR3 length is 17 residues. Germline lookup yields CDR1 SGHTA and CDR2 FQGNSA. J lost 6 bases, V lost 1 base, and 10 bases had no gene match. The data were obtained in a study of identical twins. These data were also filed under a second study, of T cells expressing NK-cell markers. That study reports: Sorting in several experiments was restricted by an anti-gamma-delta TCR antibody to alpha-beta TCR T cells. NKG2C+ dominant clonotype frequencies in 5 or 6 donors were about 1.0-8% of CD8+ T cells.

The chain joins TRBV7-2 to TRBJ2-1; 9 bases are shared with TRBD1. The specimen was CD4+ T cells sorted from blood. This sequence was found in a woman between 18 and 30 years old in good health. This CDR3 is CASSLVRGQGMVNEQFF. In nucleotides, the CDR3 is TGTGCCAGCAGCTTAGTTAGGGGACAGGGTATGGTCAATGAGCAGTTCTTC.